Following are 9 T cell receptor beta chains from one sample sequenced in a study of blood T cell repertoires in COVID-19. The repertoire was sequenced with immunoSEQ multiplex PCR; TCRdb's copy has only in-frame clones and lacks some. The sample has under 200,000 clones, more than 65% seen once; the top ten hold about a sixth. The sample taken for sequencing was PBMCs or T cells enriched from blood (not recorded which). The receptors come from a man aged 55 to 70 who had recovered from COVID-19.

Only a few counts were recorded for this clone. The CDR3 DNA follows: TGTGCCAGCAGAAGGACGGCGGAGGCACCTGAAGCTTTCTTT. This encodes CASRRTAEAPEAFF. This rearrangement joins TRBV28 to TRBJ1-1; D remains ambiguous. Per the germline V gene, CDR1 is MDHEN and CDR2 is SYDVKM. This CDR3 region has 14 residues. Trimming cost V 6 bases and J 6 bases, with 17 bases left between them.

J is TRBJ1-2 and V is TRBV4-2, with D possibly being TRBD1 (6 bases). Germline CDR1 and CDR2: LGHNA and YNFKEQ. Between the trimmed V and J ends, which lost 0 bases and 8 bases, there was a span of 19 bases. The CDR3 runs 16 residues. The CDR3 reads CASSQETGTFDGGYTF. CDR3 sequence (DNA): TGTGCCAGCAGCCAAGAGACAGGCACCTTCGATGGCGGCTACACCTTC.

The chain recombines TRBV5-4 with TRBJ1-1, with D unresolved. Germline lookup yields CDR1 SGHNT and CDR2 YYREEE (reference sequence). This CDR3 has 14 residues. Trimming took off 6 bases at V and 4 bases at J, with 16 bases between the two ends. The CDR3 spells CASNLEGLSTEAFF. CDR3 in DNA: TGTGCCAGCAACTTAGAGGGTTTGAGCACTGAAGCTTTCTTT.

The gene calls are TRBV15 and TRBJ2-5, with D possibly matching TRBD1 (6 bases). V lost 0 bases and J 1 base, leaving 9 bases between the germline ends. CDR1 is LNHNV and CDR2 is YYDKDF in the germline V gene (reference sequence). This CDR3 has 15 amino acids. CDR3 sequence reads: CATSRDRGGQETQYF. CDR3 nucleotide sequence: TGTGCCACCAGCAGAGATCGAGGGGGCCAAGAGACCCAGTACTTC.

The rearrangement links TRBV7-3 to TRBJ2-6; maybe TRBD1 (6 bases). V lost 5 bases to trimming and J lost 4 bases, with 18 bases between them. CDR1 SGHTA and CDR2 FQGTGA come from the germline V gene. The CDR3 loop spans 17 amino acids. CDR3 sequence reads: CASSGQPALSGANVLTF. The CDR3, as DNA: TGTGCCAGCAGCGGACAGCCCGCGCTTTCGGGGGCCAACGTCCTGACTTTC.

J is TRBJ1-1 and V is TRBV19; tentative D call: TRBD1 (6 bases). V lost 3 bases and J 1 base, leaving 15 bases between the germline ends. Germline V CDR1 and CDR2: LNHDA, SQIVND (reference sequence). The CDR3 has 16 residues. The DNA for the CDR3 is TGTGCCAGTAGTATGGGTCAGGGGCTACCGAACACTGAAGCTTTCTTT. It is translated as CASSMGQGLPNTEAFF.

Only a few counts were recorded for this clone. The rearrangement joins TRBV5-6 to TRBJ2-7; 9 bases line up with TRBD1. J was trimmed by 7 bases and V by 4 bases; bases with no gene match: 12. There are 15 residues in the CDR3. Looked up from germline, CDR1 is SGHDT and CDR2 is YYEEEE. This CDR3 is CASSPLGTGLNEQYF. DNA of the CDR3: TGTGCCAGCAGCCCGCTAGGGACAGGGCTTAATGAGCAGTACTTC.

This rearrangement joins TRBV28 to TRBJ1-6; TRBD1 is a possible D gene (5 bases). V lost 8 bases and J 4 bases, leaving 15 bases between the germline ends. The CDR3 totals 15 residues. Germline values: CDR1 MDHEN, CDR2 SYDVKM. CDR3 residues: CASVIAGGYNSPLHF. In DNA, the CDR3 is TGTGCCAGCGTAATTGCGGGGGGATATAATTCACCCCTCCACTTT.

This sequence joins TRBV9 and TRBJ2-7; 8 bases map to TRBD2. The CDR3 contains 14 residues. Germline V gene lookup returns CDR1 SGDLS and CDR2 YYNGEE. The V gene end was trimmed by 2 bases and the J gene end by 0 bases; junction bases not matched to a gene: 1. The CDR3 is CASSVSGTSYEQYF. CDR3 nucleotide sequence: TGTGCCAGCAGCGTTAGCGGGACCTCCTACGAGCAGTACTTC.